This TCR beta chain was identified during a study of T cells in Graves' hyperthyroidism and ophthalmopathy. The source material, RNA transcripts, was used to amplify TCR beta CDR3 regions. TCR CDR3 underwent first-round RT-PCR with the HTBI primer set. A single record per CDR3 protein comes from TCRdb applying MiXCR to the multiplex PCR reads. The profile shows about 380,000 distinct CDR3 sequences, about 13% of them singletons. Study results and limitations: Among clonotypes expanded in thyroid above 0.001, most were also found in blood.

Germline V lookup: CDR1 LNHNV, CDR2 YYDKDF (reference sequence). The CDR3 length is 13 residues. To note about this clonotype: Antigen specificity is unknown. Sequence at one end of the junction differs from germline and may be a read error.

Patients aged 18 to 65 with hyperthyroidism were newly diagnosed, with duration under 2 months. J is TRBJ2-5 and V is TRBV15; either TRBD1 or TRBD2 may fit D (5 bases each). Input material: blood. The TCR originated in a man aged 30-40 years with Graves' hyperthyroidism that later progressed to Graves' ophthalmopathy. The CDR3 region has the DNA TGTGCCACCAGCACGCGCATAGGGGAGACCCGGTACTTC. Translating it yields CATSTRIGETRYF.